This record concerns one T cell receptor beta chain sequence. V lost 0 bases and J lost 0; bases outside the gene matches: 8. The CDR3 runs 17 residues. Germline lookup yields CDR1 LNHNV and CDR2 YYDKDF (reference sequence). The data were obtained in a study of blood T cell repertoires in COVID-19. At the level of the study: Acute and convalescent COVID-19 specimens originated in the United States, Italy and Spain. In each case, the material was cDNA or gDNA derived from T cells, B-cell-depleted T cells, or PBMCs.

Methods used by the authors: Reference gene primer amplification gave estimated nucleated cell counts. Some clones are missing from TCRdb's copy, which holds only in-frame ones; the method was immunoSEQ multiplex PCR. That table is the source of V, J and clone size, and D and trimming were worked out from the DNA. The sample shows 450,000 to 500,000 clones, 80% to 90% of them seen only once. This rearrangement joins TRBV15 to TRBJ2-7, with 7 bases aligning to TRBD1. The sequence was obtained from a human donor in a cohort sampled during active COVID-19. Sequencing used peripheral blood. The CDR3 DNA follows: TGTGCCACCAGCAGAGATAAAGACAGGGCAAGCTCCTACGAGCAGTACTTC. This encodes CATSRDKDRASSYEQYF.